A single sample is the source of the 26 T cell receptor beta chains below, sequenced in a study of cytomegalovirus exposure and HLA in healthy donors. The PCR made use of 60 Vbeta and 13 Jbeta primers. The assay was immunoSEQ multiplex PCR, and TCRdb's table has in-frame clones only and misses some. Altogether 150,000 or so clones are present, under 70% being singletons, with the ten largest covering 10%. Input material: PBMCs. The receptors shown here come from a man aged 30 to 39 in good health and CMV-seropositive.

This clone was detected a few times. This chain links TRBV2 with TRBJ2-6; perhaps TRBD2 as D (5 bases). Germline CDR1 reads SNHLY; CDR2 reads FYNNEI. V was cut by 6 bases and J by 3 bases, with 12 bases left in between. This CDR3 is 15 amino acids long. The CDR3 DNA reads as TGTGCCAGCAGGGCGGCGGGTGATGGGGCCAACGTCCTGACTTTC. The encoded protein is CASRAAGDGANVLTF.

V and J are TRBV11-2 and TRBJ2-3; D possibly corresponds to TRBD2 (6 bases). The CDR3 totals 16 residues. Trimming removed 0 bases from V and 1 base from J, with 11 bases in between. The germline V gene has CDR1 SGHAT and CDR2 FQNNGV. The DNA of the CDR3 is TGTGCCAGCAGCTTAGAGTCGCGGGACCGCACAGATACGCAGTATTTT. Its protein is CASSLESRDRTDTQYF.

The rearrangement links TRBV5-1 to TRBJ2-1; 8 bases align to TRBD2. V was clipped by 4 bases and J by 0 bases; unmatched bases: 3. CDR3 length: 15 amino acids. Germline V gene lookup returns CDR1 SGHRS and CDR2 YFSETQ. CDR3 sequence (DNA): TGCGCCAGCAGCGGGCGGGAGGCCTCCTACAATGAGCAGTTCTTC. As protein: CASSGREASYNEQFF. Looking up the rest from reference TRBV5-1 and TRBJ2-1 gives the full variable domain: KAGVTQTPRYLIKTRGQQVTLSCSPISGHRSVSWYQQTPGQGLQFLFEYFSETQRNKGNFPGRFSGRQFSNSRSEMNVSTLELGDSALYLCASSGREASYNEQFFGPGTRLTVL.

The chain joins TRBV29-1 to TRBJ1-1; no definite D call. This CDR3 is 15 amino acids long. Trimming left V 0 bases short and J 1 base short, with 12 bases between. Germline loops: CDR1 SQVTM, CDR2 ANQGSEA. DNA for the CDR3: TGCAGCGTTGAAGATATCGGAGGTAAGAACACTGAAGCTTTCTTT. Residues: CSVEDIGGKNTEAFF.

The table lists this clone with a few counts. The V gene is TRBV10-2, the J gene TRBJ2-3; TRBD1 matches 7 bases. V shed 5 bases, J shed 4 bases, and the junction held 9 bases outside the gene matches. Germline values: CDR1 WSHSY, CDR2 SAAADI. This CDR3 region has 15 residues. CDR3 bases: TGCGCCAGCAGTCCCGACAGGGTGGTTCCAGATACGCAGTATTTT. Amino acids: CASSPDRVVPDTQYF.

The chain combines TRBV2 with TRBJ2-3; D might be TRBD2 (6 bases). The V end was cut by 6 bases, the J end by 0 bases, with 16 bases between. Looked up from germline, CDR1 is SNHLY and CDR2 is FYNNEI. The CDR3 sequence is 16 residues long. DNA for the CDR3: TGTGCCAGCAGCCGGGATAGCGGAAAAAGCACAGATACGCAGTATTTT. This sequence encodes CASSRDSGKSTDTQYF.

DNA of the CDR3: TGTGCCAGCATCAAACGAGGGGAGGGCAATCAGCCCCAGCATTTT. The encoded protein is CASIKRGEGNQPQHF. The chain recombines TRBV5-6 with TRBJ1-5; D may be TRBD1 (5 bases). The CDR3 is 15 residues long. Germline V gene sequence: CDR1 SGHDT, CDR2 YYEEEE. V lost 6 bases and J lost 2, with 15 bases in between. The full variable domain, with the rest looked up from reference TRBV5-6 and TRBJ1-5, is DAGVTQSPTHLIKTRGQQVTLRCSPKSGHDTVSWYQQALGQGPQFIFQYYEEEERQRGNFPDRFSGHQFPNYSSELNVNALLLGDSALYLCASIKRGEGNQPQHFGDGTRLSIL.

This clone was counted a single time. The V call is TRBV6-5, the J call TRBJ1-5, with TRBD1 as a possible D gene (6 bases). CDR3 size: 13 residues. Germline V gives CDR1 MNHEY, CDR2 SVGAGI. V was cut by 6 bases and J by 4 bases, with 10 bases left in between. CDR3 in DNA: TGTGCCAGCAGCCCACAGGGTAATCAGCCCCAGCATTTT. It yields the protein CASSPQGNQPQHF.

This clone was seen a few times. The V gene is TRBV9, the J gene TRBJ2-7, with D tentatively TRBD1 (7 bases). The V and J ends lost 3 bases and 7 bases respectively, with 11 bases between them. The CDR3 is 12 residues long. Germline lookup yields CDR1 SGDLS and CDR2 YYNGEE. CDR3 protein: CASSGAGGEQYF. CDR3 nucleotide sequence: TGTGCCAGCAGCGGGGCAGGGGGGGAGCAGTACTTC.

V is TRBV19 and J is TRBJ2-5, with D hard to call. The CDR3 runs 13 residues. Germline V lookup: CDR1 LNHDA, CDR2 SQIVND (reference sequence). Trimming took off 5 bases at V and 1 base at J, with 8 bases between the two ends. The CDR3 nucleotides are TGTGCCAGTAGTTCACAGATCCAAGAGACCCAGTACTTC. This translates into CASSSQIQETQYF.

The chain carries TRBV7-8 and TRBJ2-2; 9 bases map to TRBD2. This CDR3 spans 19 amino acids. Per germline, CDR1 SGHVS and CDR2 FQNEAQ. The ends lost 5 bases at V and 3 bases at J; junction bases unmatched: 16. As DNA, the CDR3 is TGTGCCAGCAGCCCGGTGGTAATTAGCGGGAGTAAGGACACCGGGGAGCTGTTTTTT. Translating it yields CASSPVVISGSKDTGELFF.

The J gene is TRBJ2-7, the V gene TRBV7-3, with 10 bases lining up with TRBD2. This CDR3 is 14 amino acids long. Germline V CDR1 and CDR2: SGHTA, FQGTGA. After removal of 5 bases from V and 0 bases from J, the junction contained 1 base not matched to a gene. CDR3 bases: TGTGCCAGCAGCCCTAGCGGGAGCTCCTACGAGCAGTACTTC. It codes for CASSPSGSSYEQYF. Complete variable domain (other parts from reference TRBV7-3 and TRBJ2-7): GAGVSQTPSNKVTEKGKYVELRCDPISGHTALYWYRQSLGQGPEFLIYFQGTGAADDSGLPNDRFFAVRPEGSVSTLKIQRTERGDSAVYLCASSPSGSSYEQYFGPGTRLTVT.

The chain combines TRBV11-2 with TRBJ1-4, with D uncertain. The CDR3 runs 14 residues. Germline lookup yields CDR1 SGHAT and CDR2 FQNNGV. V was shortened by 3 bases and J by 8 bases, with 13 bases between the two germline ends. The CDR3 DNA is TGTGCCAGCAGCTTTGAGAGGGCCGGGGAAAAACTGTTTTTT. Protein product: CASSFERAGEKLFF.

The CDR3 loop reads CASRATGDTYYEQYF. The CDR3 DNA sequence: TGTGCCAGTAGGGCGACAGGGGACACGTACTACGAGCAGTACTTC. The chain employs TRBV19 and TRBJ2-7, with 8 positions matching TRBD1. In germline, CDR1 is LNHDA, CDR2 SQIVND (reference sequence). V trimming: 6 bases; J trimming: 3 bases; junction bases outside the gene matches: 10. The CDR3 extends over 15 amino acids.

V is TRBV6-4 and J is TRBJ2-3, with 9 bases aligning to TRBD2. This CDR3 contains 12 residues. Germline-derived CDR1 and CDR2 are MRHNA and SNTAGT. With 9 bases clipped from V and 14 bases from J, the junction kept 12 bases outside the gene matches. The CDR3 DNA is TGTGCCAGAAGGGGACTAGCTAAAGGGAGGTATTTT. It yields the protein CARRGLAKGRYF.

The gene calls are TRBV6-1 and TRBJ1-4, with D hard to call. CDR1 and CDR2 (germline): MNHNS, SASEGT. The V end lost 7 bases, the J end lost 8 bases, and 14 bases lay between the germline ends. This CDR3 is 13 amino acids long. This chain's CDR3 is CASKGTSGEKLFF. The CDR3 region has the DNA TGTGCCAGCAAGGGCACCAGCGGGGAAAAACTGTTTTTT.

The chain combines TRBV5-8 with TRBJ1-1; 7 bases are a match to TRBD1. The ends lost 4 bases at V and 4 bases at J; junction bases unmatched: 13. The CDR3 contains 16 residues. The germline V gene has CDR1 SGHTS and CDR2 YDEGEE. The CDR3 sequence: CASSPKLTGPGTEAFF. CDR3 coding DNA: TGTGCCAGCAGCCCCAAGCTGACAGGGCCAGGCACTGAAGCTTTCTTT.

The chain joins TRBV7-9 to TRBJ2-3; TRBD2 is a possible D gene (6 bases). Deletions cut 2 bases from V and 3 bases from J, with 18 bases between. Germline CDR1 is SEHNR and CDR2 is FQNEAQ (reference sequence). The CDR3 is made up of 17 amino acids. The CDR3: CASSLLIGKEGTDTQYF. The CDR3 DNA reads TGTGCCAGCAGCTTATTGATAGGAAAGGAGGGAACAGATACGCAGTATTTT.

The chain uses TRBV4-1 and TRBJ1-2; D might be TRBD1 (5 bases). The germline CDR1 and CDR2 sequences are MGHRA and YSYEKL. V lost 0 bases, J lost 8 bases, and 13 bases lay in between. This CDR3 is built from 14 residues. CDR3 protein: CASSQDLWGRGYTF. The CDR3 nucleotides read TGCGCCAGCAGCCAAGATCTTTGGGGCCGGGGCTACACCTTC.

Comments on this clone: In the same sample, other DNA sequences code for this CDR3. The chain employs TRBV29-1 and TRBJ1-1; D uncertain. The germline V gene has CDR1 SQVTM and CDR2 ANQGSEA. The V end lost 3 bases, the J end lost 2 bases, and 10 bases lay between the germline ends. The CDR3 spans 13 residues. CDR3 residues: CSVEGTRNTEAFF. DNA of the CDR3: TGCAGCGTTGAGGGAACTAGAAACACTGAAGCTTTCTTT.

The genes are TRBV21-1 and TRBJ2-5; the table's D call TRBD2 went unverified against the DNA. TRBV21-1 is a known pseudogene. The CDR3 sequence is 18 residues long. In nucleotides, the CDR3 is TGTGCCAGCAGCAAAGGCGTGGAAAGATCCACGGGAGTTGGGACCCAGTACTTC. Protein sequence: CASSKGVERSTGVGTQYF.

This clone was counted only a few times. The chain is built from TRBV6-6 and TRBJ2-3, with TRBD1 matching 7 bases. Per the germline V gene, CDR1 is MNHNY and CDR2 is SVGAGI (reference sequence). The CDR3 has 16 amino acids. Trimming took 3 bases from V and 3 from J; bases not matched to a gene: 9. The CDR3 DNA reads TGTGCCAGCAGTTATTCTAGACAGGGAAGTACAGATACGCAGTATTTT. Translation: CASSYSRQGSTDTQYF.

This clone has only a few counts. This chain links TRBV30 with TRBJ2-7; 9 nucleotides line up with TRBD2. V was pared by 4 bases and J by 5 bases, with 15 bases of the junction left unmatched. The CDR3 runs to 16 residues. Germline V gene sequence: CDR1 GTSNPN, CDR2 SVGIG (reference sequence). The CDR3 reads CAWMDTGTSPLHEQYF. As DNA, the CDR3 is TGTGCCTGGATGGATACAGGGACTAGCCCCCTTCACGAGCAGTACTTC.

This clone was found a few times. The chain is built from TRBV30 and TRBJ2-6; a weak D match, TRBD2 (5 bases). The CDR3 is 13 amino acids. V was clipped by 7 bases and J by 5 bases, with 12 bases between them. Germline CDR1 and CDR2: GTSNPN and SVGIG (reference sequence). CDR3 in amino acids: CASRPDWANVLTF. In DNA form, the CDR3 reads TGTGCCTCCAGACCGGACTGGGCCAACGTCCTGACTTTC.

CDR3 sequence: CASSQLTGVDEQYF. For the CDR3, the DNA is TGTGCCAGCAGTCAACTGACAGGGGTAGACGAGCAGTACTTC. This chain uses TRBV27 with TRBJ2-7; 8 positions agree with TRBD1. With V trimmed by 5 bases and J by 5 bases, 8 bases remained unmatched. CDR3 length equals 14 residues. Germline-derived CDR1 and CDR2 are MNHEY and SMNVEV (reference sequence).

The chain joins TRBV28 to TRBJ2-1; D remains unclear. Germline values: CDR1 MDHEN, CDR2 SYDVKM. Trimming removed 3 bases from V and 5 bases from J, with 11 bases in between. The CDR3 consists of 14 residues. The CDR3 DNA follows: TGTGCCAGCAGTTTGATGGCTGCAAACAATGAGCAGTTCTTC. Encoded protein: CASSLMAANNEQFF.